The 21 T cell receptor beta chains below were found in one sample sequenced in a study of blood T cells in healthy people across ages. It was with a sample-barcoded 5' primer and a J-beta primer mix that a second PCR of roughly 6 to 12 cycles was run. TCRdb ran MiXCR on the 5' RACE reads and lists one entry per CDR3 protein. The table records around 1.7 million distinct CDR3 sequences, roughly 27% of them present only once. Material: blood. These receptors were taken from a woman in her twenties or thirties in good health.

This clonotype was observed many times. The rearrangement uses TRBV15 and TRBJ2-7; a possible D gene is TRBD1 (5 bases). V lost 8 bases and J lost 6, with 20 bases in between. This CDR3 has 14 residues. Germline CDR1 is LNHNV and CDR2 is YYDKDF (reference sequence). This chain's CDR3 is CATGDQGRAGEQYF. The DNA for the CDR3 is TGTGCCACCGGGGATCAGGGCAGGGCTGGCGAGCAGTACTTC.

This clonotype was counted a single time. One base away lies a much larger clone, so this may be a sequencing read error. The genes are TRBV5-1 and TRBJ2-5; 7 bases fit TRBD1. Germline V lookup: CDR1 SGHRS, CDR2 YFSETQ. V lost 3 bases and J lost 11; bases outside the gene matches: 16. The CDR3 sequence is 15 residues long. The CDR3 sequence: CASSSGRGQNYGQYF. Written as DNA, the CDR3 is TGCGCCAGCAGCTCAGGCAGGGGACAGAACTACGGGCAGTACTTC.

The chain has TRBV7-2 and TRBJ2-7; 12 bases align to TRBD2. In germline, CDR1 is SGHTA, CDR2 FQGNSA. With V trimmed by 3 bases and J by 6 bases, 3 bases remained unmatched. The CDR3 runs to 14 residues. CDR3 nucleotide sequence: TGTGCCAGCAGCTTCGGACTAGCGGGGACCGAGCAGTACTTC. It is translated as CASSFGLAGTEQYF.

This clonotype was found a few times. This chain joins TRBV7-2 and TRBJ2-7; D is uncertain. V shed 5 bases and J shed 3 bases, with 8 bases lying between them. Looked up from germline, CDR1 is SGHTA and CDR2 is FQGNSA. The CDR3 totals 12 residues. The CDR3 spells CASSQRNYEQYF. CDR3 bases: TGTGCCAGCAGCCAAAGGAACTACGAGCAGTACTTC.

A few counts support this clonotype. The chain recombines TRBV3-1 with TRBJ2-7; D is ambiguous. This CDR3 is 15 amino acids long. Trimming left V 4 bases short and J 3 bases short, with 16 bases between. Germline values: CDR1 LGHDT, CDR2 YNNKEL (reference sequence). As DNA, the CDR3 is TGTGCCAGCAGCCCCACTGGGTGGATGTTCTACGAGCAGTACTTC. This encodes CASSPTGWMFYEQYF.

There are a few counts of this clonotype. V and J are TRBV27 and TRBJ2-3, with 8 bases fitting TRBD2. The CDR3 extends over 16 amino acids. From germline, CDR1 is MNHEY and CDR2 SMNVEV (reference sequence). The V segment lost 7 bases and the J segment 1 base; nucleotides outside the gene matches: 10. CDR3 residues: CASTEGVSGGTDTQYF. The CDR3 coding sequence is TGTGCCAGCACTGAAGGGGTTAGCGGGGGCACAGATACGCAGTATTTT.

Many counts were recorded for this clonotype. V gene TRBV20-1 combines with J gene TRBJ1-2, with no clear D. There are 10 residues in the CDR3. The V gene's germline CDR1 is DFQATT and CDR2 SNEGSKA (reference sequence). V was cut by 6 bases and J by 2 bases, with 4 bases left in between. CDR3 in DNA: TGCAGTGCCAGGAACTATGGCTACACCTTC. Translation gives CSARNYGYTF.

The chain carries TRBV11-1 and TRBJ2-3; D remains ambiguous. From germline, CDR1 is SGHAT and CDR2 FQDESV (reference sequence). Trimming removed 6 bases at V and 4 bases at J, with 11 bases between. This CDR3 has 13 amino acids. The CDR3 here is CASRGFGADTQYF. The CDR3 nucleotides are TGTGCCAGCAGGGGGTTCGGCGCAGATACGCAGTATTTT.

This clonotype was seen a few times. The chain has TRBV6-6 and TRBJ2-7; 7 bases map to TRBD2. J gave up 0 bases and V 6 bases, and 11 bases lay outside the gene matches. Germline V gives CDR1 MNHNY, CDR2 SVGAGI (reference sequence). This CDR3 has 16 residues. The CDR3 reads CASSRRLAVPSYEQYF. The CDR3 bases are TGTGCCAGCAGCCGAAGGCTAGCGGTCCCCTCCTACGAGCAGTACTTC.

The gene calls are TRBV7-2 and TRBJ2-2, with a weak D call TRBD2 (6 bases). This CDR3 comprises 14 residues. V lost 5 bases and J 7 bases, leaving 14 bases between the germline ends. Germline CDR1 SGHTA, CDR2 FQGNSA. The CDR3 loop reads CASSPQWGDGELFF. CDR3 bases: TGTGCCAGCAGCCCACAGTGGGGGGACGGGGAGCTGTTTTTT.

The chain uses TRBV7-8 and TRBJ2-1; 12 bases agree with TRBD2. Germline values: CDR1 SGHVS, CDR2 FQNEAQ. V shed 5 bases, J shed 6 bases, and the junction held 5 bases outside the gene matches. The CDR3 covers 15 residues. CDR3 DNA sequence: TGTGCCAGCAGCGTCGGGACTAGCGGGTTCAATGAGCAGTTCTTC. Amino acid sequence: CASSVGTSGFNEQFF.

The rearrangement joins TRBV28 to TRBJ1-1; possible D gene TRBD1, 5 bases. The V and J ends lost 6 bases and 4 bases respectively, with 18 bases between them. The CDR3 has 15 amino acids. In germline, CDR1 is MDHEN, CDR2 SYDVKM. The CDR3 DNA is TGTGCCAGCAGACCGACAGTCTCCCCCGGCACTGAAGCTTTCTTT. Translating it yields CASRPTVSPGTEAFF.

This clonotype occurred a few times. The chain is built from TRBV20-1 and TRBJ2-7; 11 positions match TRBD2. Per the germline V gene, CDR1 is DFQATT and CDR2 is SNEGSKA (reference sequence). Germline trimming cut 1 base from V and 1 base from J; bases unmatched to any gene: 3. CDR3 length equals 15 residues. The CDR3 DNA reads TGCAGTGCTAGAGCCCCTAGCGGGGGGTCCTACGAGCAGTACTTC. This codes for CSARAPSGGSYEQYF.

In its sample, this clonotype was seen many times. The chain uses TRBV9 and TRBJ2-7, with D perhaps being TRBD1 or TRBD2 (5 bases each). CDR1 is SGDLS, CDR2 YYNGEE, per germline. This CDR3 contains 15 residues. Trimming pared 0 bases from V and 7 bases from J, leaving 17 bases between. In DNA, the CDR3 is TGTGCCAGCAGCGTAGATGAGGGGCTTCGGGGTGAGCAGTACTTC. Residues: CASSVDEGLRGEQYF.

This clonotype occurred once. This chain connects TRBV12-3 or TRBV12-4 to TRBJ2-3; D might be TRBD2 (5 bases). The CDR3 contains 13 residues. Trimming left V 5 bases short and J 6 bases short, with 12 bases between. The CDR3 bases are TGTGCCAGCAGTGAAAACCGAGGGGATACGCAGTATTTT. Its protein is CASSENRGDTQYF.

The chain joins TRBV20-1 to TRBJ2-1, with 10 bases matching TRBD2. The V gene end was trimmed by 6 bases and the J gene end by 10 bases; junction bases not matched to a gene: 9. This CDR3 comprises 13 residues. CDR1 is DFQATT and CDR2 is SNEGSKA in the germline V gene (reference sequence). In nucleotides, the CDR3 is TGCAGTGCCCCACTAGCGGGGACCTACGAGCAGTTCTTC. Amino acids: CSAPLAGTYEQFF.

CDR3 amino acids: CASSQTDSGGYTF. CDR3 coding DNA: TGTGCCAGCAGCCAAACAGATAGTGGTGGCTACACCTTC. The chain joins TRBV3-1 to TRBJ1-2; D not certain. The CDR3 is made up of 13 amino acids. V was pared by 2 bases and J by 7 bases, with 11 bases between. In germline, CDR1 is LGHDT, CDR2 YNNKEL (reference sequence).

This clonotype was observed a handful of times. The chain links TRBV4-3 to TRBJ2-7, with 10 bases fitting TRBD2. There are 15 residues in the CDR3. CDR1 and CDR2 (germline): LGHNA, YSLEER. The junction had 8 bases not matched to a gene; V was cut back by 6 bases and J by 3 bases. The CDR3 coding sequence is TGCGCCAGCAGTCCCGGGACTAGCGCGGACTACGAGCAGTACTTC. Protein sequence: CASSPGTSADYEQYF.

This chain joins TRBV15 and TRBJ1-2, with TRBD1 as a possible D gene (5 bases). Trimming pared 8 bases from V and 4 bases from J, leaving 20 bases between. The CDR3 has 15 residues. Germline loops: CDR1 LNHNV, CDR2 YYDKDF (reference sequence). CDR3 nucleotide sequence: TGTGCCACCGGCTCCTGGGACCTCCCCGTCTATGGCTACACCTTC. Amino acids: CATGSWDLPVYGYTF.

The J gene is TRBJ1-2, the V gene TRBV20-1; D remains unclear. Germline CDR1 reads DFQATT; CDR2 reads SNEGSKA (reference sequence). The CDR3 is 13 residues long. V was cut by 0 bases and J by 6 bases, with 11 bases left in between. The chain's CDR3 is CSARDRPGNGYTF. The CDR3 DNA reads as TGCAGTGCTAGAGATCGTCCGGGTAATGGCTACACCTTC.

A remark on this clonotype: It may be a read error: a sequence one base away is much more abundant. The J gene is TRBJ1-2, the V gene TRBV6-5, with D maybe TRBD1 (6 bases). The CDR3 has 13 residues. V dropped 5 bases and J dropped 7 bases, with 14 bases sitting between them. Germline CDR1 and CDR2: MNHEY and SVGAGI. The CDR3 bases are TGTGCCAGCAGTCGGCGGGGGGCCAGTGGCTACACCTTC. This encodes CASSRRGASGYTF.